This T cell receptor beta chain was sequenced in a study of cytomegalovirus exposure and HLA in healthy donors. 13 Jbeta primers and 60 Vbeta primers were used for the PCR. Libraries were prepared by immunoSEQ multiplex PCR; TCRdb keeps only in-frame clonotypes and omits some of them. The data show about 150,000 clones, and the top ten clones hold under 2.5%. This CDR3 region has 13 residues. The germline CDR1 and CDR2 sequences are MDHEN and SYDVKM. The V end lost 7 bases, the J end lost 8 bases, and 15 bases lay between the germline ends. Sequencing was carried out using PBMCs. The receptor comes from a man in his thirties or forties in good health and CMV-seronegative. The chain couples TRBV28 to TRBJ2-1; possible D gene TRBD2, 7 bases. The CDR3, as DNA: TGTGCCAGCACTTTGGGAGGGGGGCATGAGCAGTTCTTC. Its protein is CASTLGGGHEQFF. Supplemented by reference TRBV28 and TRBJ2-1, the full variable domain reads DVKVTQSSRYLVKRTGEKVFLECVQDMDHENMFWYRQDPGLGLRLIYFSYDVKMKEKGDIPEGYSVSREKKERFSLILESASTNQTSMYLCASTLGGGHEQFFGPGTRLTVL.